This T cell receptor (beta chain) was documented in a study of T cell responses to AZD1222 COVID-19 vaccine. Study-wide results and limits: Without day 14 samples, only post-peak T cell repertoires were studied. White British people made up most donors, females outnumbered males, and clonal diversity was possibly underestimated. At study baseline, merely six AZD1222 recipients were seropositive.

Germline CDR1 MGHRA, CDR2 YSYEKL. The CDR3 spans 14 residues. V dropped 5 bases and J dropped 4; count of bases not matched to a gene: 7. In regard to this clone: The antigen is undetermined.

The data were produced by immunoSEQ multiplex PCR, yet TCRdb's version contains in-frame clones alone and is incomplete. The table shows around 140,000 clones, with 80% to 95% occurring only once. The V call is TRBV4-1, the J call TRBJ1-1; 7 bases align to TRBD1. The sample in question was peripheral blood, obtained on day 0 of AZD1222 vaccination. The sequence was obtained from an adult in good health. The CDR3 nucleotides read TGCGCCAGCAGCTGGGGGCCAGGGGGCACTGAAGCTTTCTTT. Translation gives CASSWGPGGTEAFF.